This T cell receptor (beta chain) originates from a study of shared clonotypes between healthy human individuals. In the study's own analysis: For the immunoSEQ data, sequences were junction-only without quality scores, so filtering differed. Data came from immunoSEQ multiplex PCR; TCRdb stores just in-frame clones and leaves some out. That table is the source of V, J and clone size, and D and trimming were worked out from the DNA. The profile shows about 2.3 million clones, 85% to 95% of them singletons. This CDR3 comprises 16 residues. The V end was cut by 6 bases, the J end by 4 bases, with 21 bases between. Germline CDR1 KGHSH, CDR2 LQKENI.

The chain carries TRBV18 and TRBJ1-1, with a possible D match to TRBD1 (6 bases). The sample comprised naive CD4+ T cells from PBMCs. The sample's subset: CD45RA+ positively selected. The clonotype comes from a man between 18 and 35 years old in good health. Some clones in this sample may be carry-over from other donors' samples. The CDR3 DNA is TGTGCCAGCTCCCCCTTCCTCGAAGGAGGGGGCACTGAAGCTTTCTTT. Its translation: CASSPFLEGGGTEAFF.